The 27 T cell receptor beta chains reported below all come from one sample, sequenced in a study of cytomegalovirus exposure and HLA in healthy donors. Primers: 60 Vbeta forward and 13 Jbeta reverse. The table came from immunoSEQ multiplex PCR; TCRdb's copy has only in-frame clones and leaves some out. Of 140,000 to 150,000 clones listed, approximately 82% are singletons. The sequencing sample was made of PBMCs. The receptor set was obtained from a woman in her sixties or seventies in good health and CMV-seropositive.

The J gene is TRBJ2-1, the V gene TRBV6-1; D unclear. The V and J ends lost 2 bases and 6 bases respectively, with 8 bases between them. This CDR3 spans 13 amino acids. The V gene's germline CDR1 is MNHNS and CDR2 SASEGT. The CDR3 DNA reads as TGTGCCAGCAGTGAATGGCCGCTCAATGAGCAGTTCTTC. Amino acid sequence: CASSEWPLNEQFF.

The V call is TRBV2, the J call TRBJ1-3; no clear D. V was shortened by 8 bases and J by 0 bases, with 5 bases between the two germline ends. Per the germline V gene, CDR1 is SNHLY and CDR2 is FYNNEI. This CDR3 spans 12 amino acids. CDR3 region: CASASSGNTIYF. The DNA of the CDR3 is TGTGCCAGCGCCAGCTCTGGAAACACCATATATTTT.

J is TRBJ2-7 and V is TRBV27, with unresolved D. The CDR3 covers 11 residues. V lost 5 bases, J lost 2 bases, and 4 bases lay in between. Germline assignment: CDR1 MNHEY and CDR2 SMNVEV (reference sequence). The CDR3 DNA reads TGTGCCAGCAGTAACACCTACGAGCAGTACTTC. Residues: CASSNTYEQYF.

This clone was counted a few times. This sequence joins TRBV10-3 and TRBJ2-5; 15 nucleotides agree with TRBD2. Germline trimming cut 4 bases from V and 5 bases from J; bases unmatched to any gene: 5. The CDR3 spans 16 residues. Germline V gene data show CDR1 as ENHRY and CDR2 as SYGVKD. The CDR3 protein is CAISAGTSGRRETQYF. The CDR3 nucleotides read TGTGCCATCAGTGCGGGGACTAGCGGGAGGCGGGAGACCCAGTACTTC.

J is TRBJ1-6 and V is TRBV14; D is unclear. This CDR3 comprises 14 residues. Germline V gene lookup returns CDR1 SGHDN and CDR2 FVKESK. Trimming pared 0 bases from V and 9 bases from J, leaving 9 bases between. The CDR3 nucleotides are TGTGCCAGCAGCCAAGAGGTGGCAAGTTCACCCCTCCACTTT. Its protein is CASSQEVASSPLHF.

The chain employs TRBV7-3 and TRBJ2-3, with 10 bases fitting TRBD2. Trimming took 1 base from V and 5 from J; bases not matched to a gene: 6. This CDR3 is built from 16 residues. Per the germline V gene, CDR1 is SGHTA and CDR2 is FQGTGA. The CDR3 bases are TGTGCCAGCAGCTTAAGCGGGGGACTAGCGAGAGATACGCAGTATTTT. Translation: CASSLSGGLARDTQYF.

The V and J genes are TRBV5-8 and TRBJ1-1, with D possibly TRBD1 on 6 matching bases. Germline V gene lookup returns CDR1 SGHTS and CDR2 YDEGEE. This CDR3 region has 14 residues. V lost 4 bases to trimming and J lost 1 base, with 11 bases between them. CDR3 coding DNA: TGTGCCAGCAGCACAGGGACGGGGAACACTGAAGCTTTCTTT. This sequence encodes CASSTGTGNTEAFF.

This chain joins TRBV27 and TRBJ2-7; 12 nucleotides agree with TRBD1. The CDR3 extends over 14 amino acids. The germline V gene has CDR1 MNHEY and CDR2 SMNVEV (reference sequence). Trimming at V came to 5 bases and at J to 6 bases, leaving 5 bases not matched to a gene. The CDR3 reads CASSLGTGGSEQYF. CDR3 nucleotides: TGTGCCAGCAGTCTTGGGACAGGGGGCTCCGAGCAGTACTTC.

The J gene is TRBJ1-2, the V gene TRBV19; possibly TRBD1 for D (5 bases). Germline-derived CDR1 and CDR2 are LNHDA and SQIVND (reference sequence). V lost 1 base to trimming and J lost 4 bases, with 13 bases between them. This CDR3 has 15 residues. Written as DNA, the CDR3 is TGTGCCAGTAGTATAGGAGGCAGGGAGGTCTATGGCTACACCTTC. Encoded protein: CASSIGGREVYGYTF.

This clone was seen a few times. The chain joins TRBV4-1 to TRBJ1-2; D might be TRBD1 (6 bases). This CDR3 has 15 residues. CDR1 and CDR2 (germline): MGHRA, YSYEKL. Deletions cut 4 bases from V and 4 bases from J, with 16 bases between. The CDR3 sequence: CASSLTTTGFYGYTF. Here the CDR3 DNA reads TGCGCCAGCAGCCTTACAACTACAGGGTTCTATGGCTACACCTTC.

The chain links TRBV19 to TRBJ2-7, with D perhaps assigned TRBD1 or TRBD2 (6 bases each). Trimming pared 5 bases from V and 5 bases from J, leaving 16 bases between. Germline V CDR1 and CDR2: LNHDA, SQIVND (reference sequence). CDR3 length equals 14 residues. CDR3 region: CASSLGGREDEQYF. CDR3 bases: TGTGCCAGTAGTTTAGGGGGGCGAGAAGACGAGCAGTACTTC.

This clone was recorded only once. This chain joins TRBV4-3 and TRBJ2-7; no definite D call. Trimming cost V 3 bases and J 4 bases, with 13 bases left between them. The CDR3 is 14 amino acids. CDR1 and CDR2 from the germline V gene are LGHNA and YSLEER. The CDR3 protein is CASSQARTTYEQYF. DNA for the CDR3: TGCGCCAGCAGCCAGGCCCGAACGACTTACGAGCAGTACTTC.

The CDR3 DNA is TGTGCCAGCACCTCAGAGGGGAGGGTGCAGTTCTTC. Residues: CASTSEGRVQFF. The chain employs TRBV27 and TRBJ2-1, with TRBD2 matching 7 bases. The V gene end was trimmed by 7 bases and the J gene end by 12 bases; junction bases not matched to a gene: 9. The length of the CDR3 is 12 residues. CDR1 MNHEY and CDR2 SMNVEV come from the germline V gene (reference sequence).

This chain links TRBV7-9 with TRBJ1-3; TRBD1 aligns across 11 bases. Unmatched junction bases numbered 5, after V lost 0 bases and J lost 1 base. CDR1 is SEHNR, CDR2 FQNEAQ, per germline (reference sequence). This CDR3 has 18 residues. The CDR3 coding sequence is TGTGCCAGCAGCTTAGCCCGGGACAGGGGGAGTTCTGGAAACACCATATATTTT. It yields the protein CASSLARDRGSSGNTIYF.

The chain joins TRBV25-1 to TRBJ2-5; D call uncertain. The ends were cut back, 0 bases at V and 3 bases at J, with 17 bases in the middle. The CDR3 has 17 residues. Germline assignment: CDR1 MGHDK and CDR2 SYGVNS. CDR3 in amino acids: CASSEYLPAVIEETQYF. For the CDR3, the DNA is TGTGCCAGCAGTGAATATCTCCCCGCGGTGATTGAAGAGACCCAGTACTTC. Drawing the rest from reference TRBV25-1 and TRBJ2-5, the complete variable domain is EADIYQTPRYLVIGTGKKITLECSQTMGHDKMYWYQQDPGMELHLIHYSYGVNSTEKGDLSSESTVSRIRTEHFPLTLESARPSHTSQYLCASSEYLPAVIEETQYFGPGTRLLVL.

V is TRBV10-2 and J is TRBJ2-7, with D possibly being TRBD2 (6 bases). CDR3 length equals 12 residues. V was shortened by 8 bases and J by 4 bases, with 12 bases between the two germline ends. Germline V gene lookup returns CDR1 WSHSY and CDR2 SAAADI. The CDR3 nucleotides are TGCGCCAGCTCGGATGGGGGGTACGAGCAGTACTTC. Amino acid sequence: CASSDGGYEQYF.

The rearrangement uses TRBV9 and TRBJ1-2; 7 nucleotides match TRBD1. The CDR3 is 13 residues long. Germline V gene lookup returns CDR1 SGDLS and CDR2 YYNGEE. The V gene end was trimmed by 4 bases and the J gene end by 6 bases; junction bases not matched to a gene: 6. DNA of the CDR3: TGTGCCAGCAGCACGACAGGGAGTCATGGCTACACCTTC. The encoded protein is CASSTTGSHGYTF.

The rearrangement links TRBV7-3 to TRBJ2-1, with 12 bases identical to TRBD2. There are 18 residues in the CDR3. Germline lookup yields CDR1 SGHTA and CDR2 FQGTGA. V lost 5 bases to trimming and J lost 5 bases; unmatched junction nucleotides: 13. CDR3 sequence (DNA): TGTGCCAGCAGCCGATTTGGGCCCCTAGCGGGAGGGCACAATGAGCAGTTCTTC. This codes for CASSRFGPLAGGHNEQFF.

This clone has a single count. This CDR3 is also generated by other DNA sequences in the sample. This rearrangement joins TRBV5-1 to TRBJ2-5, with D perhaps TRBD2 (6 bases). CDR1 SGHRS and CDR2 YFSETQ come from the germline V gene. V shed 0 bases and J shed 2 bases, with 8 bases lying between them. CDR3 length: 14 residues. The DNA for the CDR3 is TGCGCCAGCAGCTTGGGGGGGGTACAAGAGACCCAGTACTTC. This translates into CASSLGGVQETQYF.

The J gene is TRBJ1-2, the V gene TRBV28, with D hard to call. V was cut by 6 bases and J by 2 bases, with 10 bases left in between. This CDR3 spans 13 amino acids. The V gene's germline CDR1 is MDHEN and CDR2 SYDVKM. The CDR3 protein is CASRPNLNYGYTF. The DNA of the CDR3 is TGTGCCAGCAGGCCGAACTTGAACTATGGCTACACCTTC.

This chain uses TRBV9 with TRBJ1-3; 9 bases are shared with TRBD1. The CDR3 is 15 amino acids. V shed 4 bases, J shed 2 bases, and the junction held 4 bases outside the gene matches. Germline loops: CDR1 SGDLS, CDR2 YYNGEE. DNA of the CDR3: TGTGCCAGCAGCCTCACAGGGGGCACTGGAAACACCATATATTTT. Translated: CASSLTGGTGNTIYF.

This chain connects TRBV30 to TRBJ2-7, with a possible D match to TRBD1 (5 bases). Trimming cost V 7 bases and J 1 base, with 11 bases left between them. This CDR3 region has 12 residues. In germline, CDR1 is GTSNPN, CDR2 SVGIG (reference sequence). CDR3 DNA sequence: TGTGCCTTGACAGCGCCGTCCTACGAGCAGTACTTC. Its protein is CALTAPSYEQYF.

The chain recombines TRBV28 with TRBJ2-7; D perhaps matches TRBD1 (6 bases). Germline V lookup: CDR1 MDHEN, CDR2 SYDVKM. The CDR3 length is 14 residues. The ends were cut back, 7 bases at V and 9 bases at J, with 22 bases in the middle. CDR3 coding DNA: TGTGCCAGCAAACCCCCCGGATCTGGGGGCGGGCAGTACTTC. This translates into CASKPPGSGGGQYF.

This chain uses TRBV30 with TRBJ1-5, with 10 bases that match TRBD1. This CDR3 has 17 amino acids. Germline V gene sequence: CDR1 GTSNPN, CDR2 SVGIG (reference sequence). Unmatched junction bases numbered 7, after V lost 1 base and J lost 1 base. CDR3 amino acids: CAWSADRGLLSNQPQHF. The CDR3 coding sequence is TGTGCCTGGAGTGCCGACAGGGGGCTTTTGAGCAATCAGCCCCAGCATTTT. The whole variable domain, remainder taken from reference TRBV30 and TRBJ1-5, is SQTIHQWPATLVQPVGSPLSLECTVEGTSNPNLYWYRQAAGRGLQLLFYSVGIGQISSEVPQNLSASRPQDRQFILSSKKLLLSDSGFYLCAWSADRGLLSNQPQHFGDGTRLSIL.

V is TRBV5-1 and J is TRBJ1-2; 7 nucleotides line up with TRBD1. The CDR3 spans 14 residues. V shed 7 bases, J shed 3 bases, and the junction held 9 bases outside the gene matches. Germline V gene lookup returns CDR1 SGHRS and CDR2 YFSETQ. CDR3 residues: CASQEGGADYGYTF. The CDR3 region has the DNA TGCGCCAGCCAGGAAGGGGGCGCTGACTATGGCTACACCTTC. The full variable domain, completed using reference TRBV5-1 and TRBJ1-2, is KAGVTQTPRYLIKTRGQQVTLSCSPISGHRSVSWYQQTPGQGLQFLFEYFSETQRNKGNFPGRFSGRQFSNSRSEMNVSTLELGDSALYLCASQEGGADYGYTFGSGTRLTVV.

The chain joins TRBV7-2 to TRBJ1-5; maybe TRBD1 (5 bases). Germline lookup yields CDR1 SGHTA and CDR2 FQGNSA. This CDR3 is built from 13 residues. Trimming removed 3 bases at V and 7 bases at J, with 10 bases between. CDR3 sequence (DNA): TGTGCCAGCAGCTTTGAGGGGAGGCAGCCCCAGCATTTT. This sequence encodes CASSFEGRQPQHF.

The gene calls are TRBV18 and TRBJ2-4; 7 bases are a match to TRBD1. V gave up 0 bases and J gave up 0 bases; unmatched junction bases: 11. CDR3 length: 19 residues. Germline-derived CDR1 and CDR2 are KGHSH and LQKENI. CDR3 protein: CASSPPYPGQTLAKNIQYF. The CDR3 DNA reads as TGTGCCAGCTCACCACCCTATCCGGGACAGACCTTAGCCAAAAACATTCAGTACTTC.